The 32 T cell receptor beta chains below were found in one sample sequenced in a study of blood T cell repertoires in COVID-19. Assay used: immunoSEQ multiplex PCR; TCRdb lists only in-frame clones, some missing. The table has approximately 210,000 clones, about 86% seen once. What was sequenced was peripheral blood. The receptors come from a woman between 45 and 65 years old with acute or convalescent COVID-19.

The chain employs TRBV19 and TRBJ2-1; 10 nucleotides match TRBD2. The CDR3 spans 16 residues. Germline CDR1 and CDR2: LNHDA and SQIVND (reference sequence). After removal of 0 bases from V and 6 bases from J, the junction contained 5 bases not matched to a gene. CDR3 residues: CASSIDIAGGVNEQFF. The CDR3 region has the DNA TGTGCCAGTAGTATAGATATAGCGGGAGGAGTCAATGAGCAGTTCTTC.

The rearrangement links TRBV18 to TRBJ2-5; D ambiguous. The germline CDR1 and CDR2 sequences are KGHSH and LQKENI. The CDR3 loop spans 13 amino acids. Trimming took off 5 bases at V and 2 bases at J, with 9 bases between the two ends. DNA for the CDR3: TGTGCCAGCTCAGCGGAAGGACAAGAGACCCAGTACTTC. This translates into CASSAEGQETQYF.

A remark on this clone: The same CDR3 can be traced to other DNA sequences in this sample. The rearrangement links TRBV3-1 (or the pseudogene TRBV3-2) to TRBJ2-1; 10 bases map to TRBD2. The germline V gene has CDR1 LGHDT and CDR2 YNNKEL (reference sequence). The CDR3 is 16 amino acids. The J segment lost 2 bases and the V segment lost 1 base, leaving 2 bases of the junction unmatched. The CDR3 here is CASSQGLAGAYNEQFF. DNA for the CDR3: TGTGCCAGCAGCCAAGGGCTAGCGGGAGCCTACAATGAGCAGTTCTTC.

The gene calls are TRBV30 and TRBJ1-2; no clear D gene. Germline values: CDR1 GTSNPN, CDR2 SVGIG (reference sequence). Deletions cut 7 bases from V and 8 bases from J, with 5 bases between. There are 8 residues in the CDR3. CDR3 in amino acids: CALAGYTF. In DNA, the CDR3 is TGTGCCTTAGCAGGCTACACCTTC.

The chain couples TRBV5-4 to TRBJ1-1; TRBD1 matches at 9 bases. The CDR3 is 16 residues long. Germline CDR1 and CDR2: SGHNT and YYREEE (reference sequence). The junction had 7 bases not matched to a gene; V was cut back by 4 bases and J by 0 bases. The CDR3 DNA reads TGTGCCAGCAGCCAACCGGACAGGGGAATGAACACTGAAGCTTTCTTT. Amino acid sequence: CASSQPDRGMNTEAFF.

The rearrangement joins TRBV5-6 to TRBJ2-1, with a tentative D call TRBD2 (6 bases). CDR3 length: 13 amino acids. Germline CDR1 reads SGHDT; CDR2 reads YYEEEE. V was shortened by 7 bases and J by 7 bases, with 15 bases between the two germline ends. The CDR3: CASGDGLWNEQFF. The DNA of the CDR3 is TGTGCCAGCGGAGACGGACTATGGAATGAGCAGTTCTTC.

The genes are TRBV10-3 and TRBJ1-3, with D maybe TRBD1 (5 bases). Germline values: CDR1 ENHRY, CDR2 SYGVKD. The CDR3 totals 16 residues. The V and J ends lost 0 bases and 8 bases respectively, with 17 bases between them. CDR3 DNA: TGTGCCATCAGTGAGTCGGGGGAGGTCGCCCGGCACACCATATATTTT. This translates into CAISESGEVARHTIYF.

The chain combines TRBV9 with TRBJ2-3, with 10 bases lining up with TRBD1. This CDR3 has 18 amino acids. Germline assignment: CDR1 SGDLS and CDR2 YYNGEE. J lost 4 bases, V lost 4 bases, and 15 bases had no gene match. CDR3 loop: CASSLRDRGETRADTQYF. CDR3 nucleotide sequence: TGTGCCAGCAGCCTACGGGACAGGGGAGAGACTAGGGCAGATACGCAGTATTTT.

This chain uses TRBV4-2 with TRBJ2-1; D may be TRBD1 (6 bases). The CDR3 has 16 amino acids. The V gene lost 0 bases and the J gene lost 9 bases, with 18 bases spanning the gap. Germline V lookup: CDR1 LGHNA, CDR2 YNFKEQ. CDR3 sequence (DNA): TGTGCCAGCAGCCAAGATAGGAGACGGGACAACGGTGAGCAGTTCTTC. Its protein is CASSQDRRRDNGEQFF.

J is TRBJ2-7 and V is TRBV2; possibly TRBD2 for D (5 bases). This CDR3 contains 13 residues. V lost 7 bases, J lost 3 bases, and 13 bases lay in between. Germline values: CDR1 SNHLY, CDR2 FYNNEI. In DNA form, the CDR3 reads TGTGCCAGCAAGAAGGGTGGAGGCTACGAGCAGTACTTC. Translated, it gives CASKKGGGYEQYF. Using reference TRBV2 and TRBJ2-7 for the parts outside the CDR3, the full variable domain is EPEVTQTPSHQVTQMGQEVILRCVPISNHLYFYWYRQILGQKVEFLVSFYNNEISEKSEIFDDQFSVERPDGSNFTLKIRSTKLEDSAMYFCASKKGGGYEQYFGPGTRLTVT.

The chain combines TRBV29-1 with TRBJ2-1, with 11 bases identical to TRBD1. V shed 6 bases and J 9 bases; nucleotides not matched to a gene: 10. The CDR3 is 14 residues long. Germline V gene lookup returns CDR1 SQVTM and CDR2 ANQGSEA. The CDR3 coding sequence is TGCAGCGTCGACCGGGACAGGGGGAACGGTGAGCAGTTCTTC. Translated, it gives CSVDRDRGNGEQFF.

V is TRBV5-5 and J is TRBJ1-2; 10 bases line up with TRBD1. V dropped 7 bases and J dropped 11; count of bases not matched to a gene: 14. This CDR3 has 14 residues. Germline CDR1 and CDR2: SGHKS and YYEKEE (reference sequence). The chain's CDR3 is CASSISLPGQGYTF. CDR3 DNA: TGTGCCAGCTCAATCTCTCTTCCGGGACAGGGGTACACCTTC.

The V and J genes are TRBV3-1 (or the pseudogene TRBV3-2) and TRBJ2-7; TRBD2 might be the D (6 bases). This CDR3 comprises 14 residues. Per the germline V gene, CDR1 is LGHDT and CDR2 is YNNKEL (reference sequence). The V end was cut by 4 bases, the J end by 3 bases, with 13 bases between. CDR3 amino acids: CASSPSGLDYEQYF. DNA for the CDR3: TGTGCCAGCAGCCCCTCGGGACTCGACTACGAGCAGTACTTC.

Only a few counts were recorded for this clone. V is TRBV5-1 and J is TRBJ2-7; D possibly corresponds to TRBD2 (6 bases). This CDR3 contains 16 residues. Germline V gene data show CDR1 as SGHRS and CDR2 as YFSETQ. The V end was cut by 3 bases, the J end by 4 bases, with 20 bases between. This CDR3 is CASSWGPGGSGYEQYF. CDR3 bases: TGCGCCAGCAGCTGGGGCCCCGGGGGAAGTGGGTACGAGCAGTACTTC.

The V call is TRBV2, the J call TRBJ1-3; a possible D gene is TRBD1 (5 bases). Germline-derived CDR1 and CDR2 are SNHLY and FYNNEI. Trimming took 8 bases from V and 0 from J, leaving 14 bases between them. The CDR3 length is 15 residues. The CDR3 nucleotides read TGTGCCAGCGATCCCGACAGTAACTCTGGAAACACCATATATTTT. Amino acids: CASDPDSNSGNTIYF.

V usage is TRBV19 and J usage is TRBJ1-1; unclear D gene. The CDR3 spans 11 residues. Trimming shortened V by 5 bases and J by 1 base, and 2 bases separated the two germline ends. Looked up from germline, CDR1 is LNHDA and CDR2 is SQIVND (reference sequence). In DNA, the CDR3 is TGTGCCAGTAGTCGGAACACTGAAGCTTTCTTT. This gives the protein CASSRNTEAFF.

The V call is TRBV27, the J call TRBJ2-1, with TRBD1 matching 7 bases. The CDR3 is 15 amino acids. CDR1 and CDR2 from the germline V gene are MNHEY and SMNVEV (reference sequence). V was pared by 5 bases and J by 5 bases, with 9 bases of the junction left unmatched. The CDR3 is CASSPRRQGDNEQFF. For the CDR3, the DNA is TGTGCCAGCAGTCCCCGGAGACAGGGCGACAATGAGCAGTTCTTC.

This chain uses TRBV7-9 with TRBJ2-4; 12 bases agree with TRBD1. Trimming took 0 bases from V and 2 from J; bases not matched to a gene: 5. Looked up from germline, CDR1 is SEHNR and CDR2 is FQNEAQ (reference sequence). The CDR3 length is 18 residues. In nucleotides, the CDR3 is TGTGCCAGCAGCTTAGCCGGGACAGGGGGCAAAACCAAAAACATTCAGTACTTC. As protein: CASSLAGTGGKTKNIQYF. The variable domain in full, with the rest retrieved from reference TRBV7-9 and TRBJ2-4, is DTGVSQNPRHKITKRGQNVTFRCDPISEHNRLYWYRQTLGQGPEFLTYFQNEAQLEKSRLLSDRFSAERPKGSFSTLEIQRTEQGDSAMYLCASSLAGTGGKTKNIQYFGAGTRLSVL.

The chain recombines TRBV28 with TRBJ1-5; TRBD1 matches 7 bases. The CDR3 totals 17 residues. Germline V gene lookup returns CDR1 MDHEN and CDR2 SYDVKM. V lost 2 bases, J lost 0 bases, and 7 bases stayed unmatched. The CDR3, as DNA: TGTGCCAGCAGTTTAACCCCACAGGGGTTTAGCAATCAGCCCCAGCATTTT. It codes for CASSLTPQGFSNQPQHF.

The CDR3 is CASSERITGGAGANVLTF. As DNA, the CDR3 is TGTGCCAGCAGTGAGCGGATTACAGGGGGCGCTGGGGCCAACGTCCTGACTTTC. The rearrangement joins TRBV6-1 to TRBJ2-6; 9 bases match TRBD1. This CDR3 contains 18 residues. V lost 3 bases and J lost 2; bases outside the gene matches: 8. Germline V gives CDR1 MNHNS, CDR2 SASEGT.

The CDR3, as DNA: TGTGCCAGCAGTAGGGACAGGGGGCCATTGGTGGATGGCTACACCTTC. Translating gives CASSRDRGPLVDGYTF. The chain combines TRBV6-4 with TRBJ1-2, with 12 positions matching TRBD1. Trimming at V came to 5 bases and at J to 6 bases, leaving 10 bases not matched to a gene. Germline CDR1 is MRHNA and CDR2 is SNTAGT. The CDR3 is 16 residues long.

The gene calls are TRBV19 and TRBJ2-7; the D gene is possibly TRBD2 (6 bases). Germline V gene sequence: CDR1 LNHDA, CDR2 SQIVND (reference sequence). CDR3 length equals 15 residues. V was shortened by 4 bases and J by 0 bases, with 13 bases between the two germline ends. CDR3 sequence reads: CASSTSGTASYEQYF. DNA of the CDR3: TGTGCCAGTAGTACCTCCGGGACTGCCTCCTACGAGCAGTACTTC.

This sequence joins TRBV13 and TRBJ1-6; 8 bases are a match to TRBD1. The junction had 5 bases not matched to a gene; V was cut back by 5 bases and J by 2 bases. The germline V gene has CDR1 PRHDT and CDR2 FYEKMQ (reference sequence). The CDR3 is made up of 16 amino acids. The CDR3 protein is CASSDTGGTYNSPLHF. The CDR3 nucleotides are TGTGCCAGCAGCGACACAGGGGGAACCTATAATTCACCCCTCCACTTT.

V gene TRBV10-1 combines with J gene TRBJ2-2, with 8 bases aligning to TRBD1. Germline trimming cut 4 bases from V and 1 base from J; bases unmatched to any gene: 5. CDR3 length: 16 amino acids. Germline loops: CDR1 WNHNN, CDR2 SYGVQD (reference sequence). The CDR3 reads CASSVGQGMNTGELFF. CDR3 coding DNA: TGCGCCAGCAGTGTTGGACAGGGAATGAACACCGGGGAGCTGTTTTTT.

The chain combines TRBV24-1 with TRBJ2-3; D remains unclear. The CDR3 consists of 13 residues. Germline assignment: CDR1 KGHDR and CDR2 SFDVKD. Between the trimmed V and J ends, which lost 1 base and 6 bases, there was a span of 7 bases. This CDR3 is CATSDLAADTQYF. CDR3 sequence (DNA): TGTGCCACCAGTGATTTAGCTGCGGATACGCAGTATTTT.

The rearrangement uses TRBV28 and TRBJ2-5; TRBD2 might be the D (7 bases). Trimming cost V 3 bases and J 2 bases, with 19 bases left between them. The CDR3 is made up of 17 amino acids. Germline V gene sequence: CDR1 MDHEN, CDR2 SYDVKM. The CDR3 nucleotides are TGTGCCAGCAGTTTGTCGGGCGCGGGGGCCAAACAAGAGACCCAGTACTTC. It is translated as CASSLSGAGAKQETQYF. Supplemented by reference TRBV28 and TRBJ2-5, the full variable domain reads DVKVTQSSRYLVKRTGEKVFLECVQDMDHENMFWYRQDPGLGLRLIYFSYDVKMKEKGDIPEGYSVSREKKERFSLILESASTNQTSMYLCASSLSGAGAKQETQYFGPGTRLLVL.

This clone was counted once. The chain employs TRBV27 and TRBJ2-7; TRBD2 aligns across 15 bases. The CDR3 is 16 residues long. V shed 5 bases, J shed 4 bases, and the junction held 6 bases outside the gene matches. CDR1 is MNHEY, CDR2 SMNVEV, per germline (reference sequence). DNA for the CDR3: TGTGCCAGCAGTCGGACTAGCGGGAGGGCCTCGTACGAGCAGTACTTC. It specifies CASSRTSGRASYEQYF.

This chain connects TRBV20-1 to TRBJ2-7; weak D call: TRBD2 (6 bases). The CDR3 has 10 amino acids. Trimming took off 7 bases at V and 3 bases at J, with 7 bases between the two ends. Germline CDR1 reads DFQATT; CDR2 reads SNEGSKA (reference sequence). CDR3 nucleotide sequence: TGCAGTGTGGGGGGCTACGAGCAGTACTTC. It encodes CSVGGYEQYF.

The CDR3 sequence: CATSADTYTEAFF. For the CDR3, the DNA is TGTGCCACCAGTGCCGACACCTACACTGAAGCTTTCTTT. The V call is TRBV24-1, the J call TRBJ1-1; D remains ambiguous. From germline, CDR1 is KGHDR and CDR2 SFDVKD. Trimming took 5 bases from V and 3 from J, leaving 9 bases between them. The CDR3 is 13 amino acids.

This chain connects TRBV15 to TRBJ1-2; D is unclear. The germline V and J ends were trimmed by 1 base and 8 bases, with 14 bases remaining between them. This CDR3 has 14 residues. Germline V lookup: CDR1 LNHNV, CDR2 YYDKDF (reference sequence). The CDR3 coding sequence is TGTGCCACCAGCAGAGCTCTAGGAGGGATAGGCTACACCTTC. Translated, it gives CATSRALGGIGYTF.

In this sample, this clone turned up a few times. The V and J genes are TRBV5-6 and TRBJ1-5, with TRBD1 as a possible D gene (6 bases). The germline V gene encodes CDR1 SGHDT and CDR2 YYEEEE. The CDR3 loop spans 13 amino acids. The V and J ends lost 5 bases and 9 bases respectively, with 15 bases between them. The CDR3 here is CASRLDSGRPQHF. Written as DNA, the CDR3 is TGTGCCAGCAGACTGGACAGCGGCCGGCCCCAGCATTTT.

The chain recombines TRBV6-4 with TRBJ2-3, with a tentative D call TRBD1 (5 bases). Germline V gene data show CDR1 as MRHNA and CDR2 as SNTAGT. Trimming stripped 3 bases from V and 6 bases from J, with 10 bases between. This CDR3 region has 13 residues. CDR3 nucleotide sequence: TGTGCCAGCAGTGAATTGGGGCATGATACGCAGTATTTT. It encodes CASSELGHDTQYF.